This T cell receptor beta chain was obtained from a study of T cell changes during pregnancy in multiple sclerosis. V was pared by 5 bases and J by 8 bases, with 16 bases between. The CDR3 is 13 residues long. Per the germline V gene, CDR1 is SGHKS and CDR2 is YYEKEE (reference sequence). Generated by immunoSEQ multiplex PCR, the TCRdb table keeps only in-frame clones and is missing some. The sample includes 80,000 to 100,000 clones, roughly 89% of them seen just once. J is TRBJ1-1 and V is TRBV5-5; D is uncertain. The sequencing here drew on peripheral blood, taken after pregnancy. The source of this sequence is a female donor in good health, enrolled as a control in a pregnancy study. CDR3 sequence: CASSHRNTEEAFF. The CDR3 nucleotides read TGTGCCAGCAGTCACAGAAACACCGAAGAAGCTTTCTTT.